The clone carrying this T cell receptor beta chain was found once. This specimen belongs to a study of blood T cell repertoires in COVID-19. Assay: immunoSEQ multiplex PCR; the TCRdb copy retains only in-frame clones and omits some. The table includes around 150,000 clones, over 70% detected once. Germline CDR1 and CDR2: SGHVS and FQNEAQ. Trimming at V came to 3 bases and at J to 1 base, leaving 5 bases not matched to a gene. There are 16 residues in the CDR3. This clonotype was obtained from a man between 50 and 59 years old with active COVID-19. The specimen was peripheral blood. V usage is TRBV7-8 and J usage is TRBJ2-1; 8 nucleotides agree with TRBD2. CDR3 loop: CASSFSLAASYNEQFF. In nucleotides, the CDR3 is TGTGCCAGCAGCTTTTCACTAGCGGCGTCCTACAATGAGCAGTTCTTC.